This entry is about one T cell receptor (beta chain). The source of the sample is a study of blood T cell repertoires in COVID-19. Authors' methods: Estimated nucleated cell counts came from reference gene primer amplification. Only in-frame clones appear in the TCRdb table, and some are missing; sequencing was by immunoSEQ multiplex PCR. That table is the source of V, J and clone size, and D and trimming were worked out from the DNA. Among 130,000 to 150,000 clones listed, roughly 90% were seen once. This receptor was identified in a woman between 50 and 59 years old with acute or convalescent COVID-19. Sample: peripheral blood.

This CDR3 is CASSLGPLGNTEAFF. CDR3 DNA sequence: TGTGCCAGCAGCTTAGGGCCTCTAGGAAACACTGAAGCTTTCTTT. The rearrangement links TRBV7-9 to TRBJ1-1; D is unclear. The V and J ends lost 1 base and 2 bases respectively, with 11 bases between them. Germline V gene data show CDR1 as SEHNR and CDR2 as FQNEAQ (reference sequence). This CDR3 contains 15 residues.